One sample yielded the 5 T cell receptor beta chains listed below, sequenced in a study of CD8 T cells in Susac syndrome. Reverse transcription of about 0.5 to 1 ug RNA was performed with random hexamers. MiXCR was run by TCRdb on the immunoSEQ multiplex PCR reads, yielding one entry per CDR3 protein. Altogether approximately 300,000 distinct CDR3 sequences are present, about 82% being singletons, with the ten largest covering 0.21%. Source material: CD8+ T cells from PBMCs. These receptor sequences come from a human donor with multiple sclerosis.

The chain links TRBV9 to TRBJ1-5, with D possibly TRBD1 on 5 matching bases. Germline CDR1 and CDR2: SGDLS and YYNGEE. This CDR3 comprises 13 residues. Trimming cost V 3 bases and J 6 bases, with 10 bases left between them. The CDR3 loop reads CASSDSGAQPQHF. CDR3 nucleotides: TGTGCCAGCAGCGACTCTGGGGCTCAGCCCCAGCATTTT.

This clonotype was seen more than once but under ten times. The CDR3 is CASNEGQGLTEAFF. CDR3 coding DNA: TGTGCCAGCAACGAGGGACAGGGGTTGACTGAAGCTTTCTTT. The V call is TRBV6-1, the J call TRBJ1-1; the match to TRBD1 covers 10 bases. The CDR3 covers 14 residues. The J segment lost 5 bases and the V segment lost 7 bases, leaving 7 bases of the junction unmatched. Germline CDR1 is MNHNS and CDR2 is SASEGT.

This clonotype was detected once. The chain recombines TRBV20-1 with TRBJ2-7; TRBD2 aligns across 14 bases. CDR3 length equals 15 residues. Germline trimming cut 6 bases from V and 4 bases from J; bases unmatched to any gene: 8. Germline CDR1 and CDR2: DFQATT and SNEGSKA (reference sequence). The CDR3, as DNA: TGCAGTGCACTTGGGACTAGCGGGAGTGTGTACGAGCAGTACTTC. Amino acids: CSALGTSGSVYEQYF.

This chain joins TRBV19 and TRBJ2-5, with TRBD2 matching over 7 bases. J was trimmed by 1 base and V by 11 bases; bases with no gene match: 7. CDR3 length equals 13 residues. The germline V gene has CDR1 LNHDA and CDR2 SQIVND (reference sequence). CDR3 bases: TGTGCCTCAAGGGAGGGCTTCCAAGAGACCCAGTACTTC. Residues: CASREGFQETQYF.

The chain uses TRBV30 and TRBJ2-1, with 10 bases lining up with TRBD2. The junction had 5 bases not matched to a gene; V was cut back by 2 bases and J by 4 bases. The CDR3 spans 15 residues. Germline V gene data show CDR1 as GTSNPN and CDR2 as SVGIG (reference sequence). The chain's CDR3 is CAWSPLAGEYNEQFF. The CDR3, as DNA: TGTGCCTGGAGTCCCCTAGCGGGGGAATACAATGAGCAGTTCTTC.